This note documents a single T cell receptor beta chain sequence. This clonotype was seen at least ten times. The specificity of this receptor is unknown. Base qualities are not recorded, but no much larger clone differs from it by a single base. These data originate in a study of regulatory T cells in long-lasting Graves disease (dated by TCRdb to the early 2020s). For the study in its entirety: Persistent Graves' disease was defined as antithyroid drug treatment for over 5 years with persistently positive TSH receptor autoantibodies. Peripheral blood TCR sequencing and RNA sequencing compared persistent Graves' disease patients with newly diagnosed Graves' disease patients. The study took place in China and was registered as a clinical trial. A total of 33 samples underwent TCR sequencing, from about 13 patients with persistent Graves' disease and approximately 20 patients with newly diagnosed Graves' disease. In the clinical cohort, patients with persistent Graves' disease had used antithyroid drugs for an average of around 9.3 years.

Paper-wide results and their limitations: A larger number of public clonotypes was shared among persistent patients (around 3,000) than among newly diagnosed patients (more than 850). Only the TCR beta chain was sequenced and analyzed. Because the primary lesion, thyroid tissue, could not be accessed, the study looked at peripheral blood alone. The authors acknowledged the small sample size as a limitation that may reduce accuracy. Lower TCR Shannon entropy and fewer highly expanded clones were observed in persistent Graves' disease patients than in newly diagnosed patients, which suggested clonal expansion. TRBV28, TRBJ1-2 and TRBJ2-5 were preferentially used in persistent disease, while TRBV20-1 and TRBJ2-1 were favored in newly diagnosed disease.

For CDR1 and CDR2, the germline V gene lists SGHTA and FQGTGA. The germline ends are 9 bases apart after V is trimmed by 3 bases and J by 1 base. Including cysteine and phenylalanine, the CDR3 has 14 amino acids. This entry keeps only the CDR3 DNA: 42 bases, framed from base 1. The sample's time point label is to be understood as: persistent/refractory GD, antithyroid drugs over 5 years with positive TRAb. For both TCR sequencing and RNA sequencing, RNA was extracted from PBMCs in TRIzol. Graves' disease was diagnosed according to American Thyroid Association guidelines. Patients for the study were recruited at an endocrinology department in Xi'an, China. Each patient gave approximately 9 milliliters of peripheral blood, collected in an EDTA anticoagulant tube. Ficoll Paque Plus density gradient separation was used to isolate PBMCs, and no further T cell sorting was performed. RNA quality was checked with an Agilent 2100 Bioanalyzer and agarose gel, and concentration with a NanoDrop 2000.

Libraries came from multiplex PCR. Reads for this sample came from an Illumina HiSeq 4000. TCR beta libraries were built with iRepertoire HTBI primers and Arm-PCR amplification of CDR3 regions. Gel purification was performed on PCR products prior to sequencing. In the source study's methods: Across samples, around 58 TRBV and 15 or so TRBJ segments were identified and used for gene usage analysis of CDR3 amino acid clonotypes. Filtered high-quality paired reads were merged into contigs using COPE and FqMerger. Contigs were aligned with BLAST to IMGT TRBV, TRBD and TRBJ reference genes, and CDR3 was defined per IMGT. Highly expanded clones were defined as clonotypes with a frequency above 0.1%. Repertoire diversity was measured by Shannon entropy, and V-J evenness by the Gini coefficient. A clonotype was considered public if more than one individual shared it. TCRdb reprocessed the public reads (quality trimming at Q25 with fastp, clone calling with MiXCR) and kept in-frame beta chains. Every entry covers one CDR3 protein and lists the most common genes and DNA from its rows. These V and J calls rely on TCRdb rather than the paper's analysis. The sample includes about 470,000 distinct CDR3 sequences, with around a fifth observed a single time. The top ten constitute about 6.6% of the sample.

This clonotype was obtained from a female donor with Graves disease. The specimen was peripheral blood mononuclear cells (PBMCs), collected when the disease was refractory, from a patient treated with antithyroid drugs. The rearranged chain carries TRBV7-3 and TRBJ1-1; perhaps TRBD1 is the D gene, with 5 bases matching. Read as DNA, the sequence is TGTGCCAGCAGCTTGATCGGGACGAACACTGAAGCTTTCTTT. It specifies CASSLIGTNTEAFF.